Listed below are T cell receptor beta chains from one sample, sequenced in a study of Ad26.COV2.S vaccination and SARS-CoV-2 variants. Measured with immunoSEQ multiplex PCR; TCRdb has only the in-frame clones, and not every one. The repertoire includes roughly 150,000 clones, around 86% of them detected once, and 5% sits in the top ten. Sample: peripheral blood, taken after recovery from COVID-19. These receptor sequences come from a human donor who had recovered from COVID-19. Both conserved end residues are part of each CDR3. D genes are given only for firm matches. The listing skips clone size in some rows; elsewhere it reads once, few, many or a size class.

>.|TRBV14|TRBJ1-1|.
TGTGCCAGCAGCCAAGGAGGGGGAGGGTCTGGCACTGAAGCTTTCTTT
CASSQGGGGSGTEAFF
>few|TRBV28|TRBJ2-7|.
TGTGCCAGCAGTTTACAGGGGGGCTCCTACGAGCAGTACTTC
CASSLQGGSYEQYF
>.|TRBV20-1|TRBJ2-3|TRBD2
TGCAGTGCTAGTCGACTAGCGGGGAGGACAGATACGCAGTATTTT
CSASRLAGRTDTQYF
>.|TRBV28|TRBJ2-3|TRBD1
TGTGCCAGCAGTTTCGTAGGGGGCAACATTGATACGCAGTATTTT
CASSFVGGNIDTQYF
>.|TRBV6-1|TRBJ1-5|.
TGTGCCAGCAGTGAGAGTATGTGGGGGGACGGGGGCAATCAGCCCCAGCATTTT
CASSESMWGDGGNQPQHF
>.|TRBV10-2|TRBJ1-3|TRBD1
TGCGCCAGCGGACAGGGGTCTGGAAACACCATATATTTT
CASGQGSGNTIYF
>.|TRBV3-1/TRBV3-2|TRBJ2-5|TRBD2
TGTGCCAGCAGCCCGCCCCGGGGAGGGGAGACCCAGTACTTC
CASSPPRGGETQYF
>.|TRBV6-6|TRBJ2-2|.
TGTGCCGCCGTAGGGGACACCGGGGAGCTGTTTTTT
CAAVGDTGELFF
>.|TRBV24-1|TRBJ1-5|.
TGTGCCACCAGTGATTTTCCCCATTCTCACCACAGGGAGGGAAATCAGCCCCAGCATTTT
CATSDFPHSHHREGNQPQHF
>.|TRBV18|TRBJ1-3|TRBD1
TGTGCCAGCTCCCTAGACAGGGGGGCCACCATATATTTT
CASSLDRGATIYF
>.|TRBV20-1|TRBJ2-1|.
TGCAGTGCTGCTGACAGGCATGAGCAGTTCTTC
CSAADRHEQFF
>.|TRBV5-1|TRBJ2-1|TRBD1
TGCGCCAGCAGCTTGGCGGGACAGGGCAGCAATGAGCAGTTCTTC
CASSLAGQGSNEQFF
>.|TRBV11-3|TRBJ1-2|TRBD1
TGTGCCAGCAGCCTGGACAGGTTCGTTCCCCTCAACTATGGCTACACCTTC
CASSLDRFVPLNYGYTF
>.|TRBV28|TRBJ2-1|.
TGTGCCAGCACTACCGAGGACGGGACCTGGGAAACCAATGAGCAGTTCTTC
CASTTEDGTWETNEQFF